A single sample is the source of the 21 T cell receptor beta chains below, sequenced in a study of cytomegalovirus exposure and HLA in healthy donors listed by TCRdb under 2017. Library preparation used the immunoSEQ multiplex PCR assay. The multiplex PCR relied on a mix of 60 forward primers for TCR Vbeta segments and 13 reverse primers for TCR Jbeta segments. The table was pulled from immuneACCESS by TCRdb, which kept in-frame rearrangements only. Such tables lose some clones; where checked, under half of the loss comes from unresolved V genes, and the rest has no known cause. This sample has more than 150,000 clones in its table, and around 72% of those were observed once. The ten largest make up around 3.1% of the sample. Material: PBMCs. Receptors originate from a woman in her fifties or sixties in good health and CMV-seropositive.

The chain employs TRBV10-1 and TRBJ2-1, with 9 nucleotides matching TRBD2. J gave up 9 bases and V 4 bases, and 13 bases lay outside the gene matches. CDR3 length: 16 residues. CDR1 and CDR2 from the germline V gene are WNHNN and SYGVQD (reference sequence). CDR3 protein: CASSGVGGGEIGEQFF. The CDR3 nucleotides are TGCGCCAGCAGTGGGGTGGGCGGGGGGGAAATTGGTGAGCAGTTCTTC.

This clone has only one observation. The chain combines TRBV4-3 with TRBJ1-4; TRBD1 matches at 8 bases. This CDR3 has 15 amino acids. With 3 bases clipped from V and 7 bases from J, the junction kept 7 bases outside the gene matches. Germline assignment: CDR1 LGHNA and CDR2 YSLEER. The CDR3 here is CASSHQQGGGEKLFF. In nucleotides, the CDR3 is TGCGCCAGCAGCCACCAACAGGGGGGAGGTGAAAAACTGTTTTTT.

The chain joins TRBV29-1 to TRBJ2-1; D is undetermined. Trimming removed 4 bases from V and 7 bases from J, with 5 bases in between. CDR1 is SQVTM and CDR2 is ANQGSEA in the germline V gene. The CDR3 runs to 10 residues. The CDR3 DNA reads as TGCAGCGTTGGGCAGAATGAGCAGTTCTTC. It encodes CSVGQNEQFF.

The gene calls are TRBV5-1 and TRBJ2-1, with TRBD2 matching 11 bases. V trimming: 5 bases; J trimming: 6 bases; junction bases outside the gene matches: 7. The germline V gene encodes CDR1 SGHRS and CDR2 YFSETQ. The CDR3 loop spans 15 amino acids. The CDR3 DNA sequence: TGCGCCAGCAGTTTAGCGGGAGGGAGCGCCAATGAGCAGTTCTTC. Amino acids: CASSLAGGSANEQFF.

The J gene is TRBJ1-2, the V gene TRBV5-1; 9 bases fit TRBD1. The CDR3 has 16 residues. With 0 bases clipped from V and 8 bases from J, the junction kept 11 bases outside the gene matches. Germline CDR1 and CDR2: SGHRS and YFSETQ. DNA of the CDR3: TGCGCCAGCAGCTTGGATGCCCTTACAGGGGGCGGCGGCTACACCTTC. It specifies CASSLDALTGGGGYTF.

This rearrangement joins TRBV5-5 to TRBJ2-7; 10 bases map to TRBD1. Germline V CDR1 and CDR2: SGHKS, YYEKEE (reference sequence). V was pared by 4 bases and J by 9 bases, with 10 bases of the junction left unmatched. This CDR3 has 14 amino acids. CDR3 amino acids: CASSMDRGNSVQYF. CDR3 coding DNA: TGTGCCAGCAGCATGGACAGGGGGAATTCGGTGCAGTACTTC. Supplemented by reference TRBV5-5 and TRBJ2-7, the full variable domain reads DAGVTQSPTHLIKTRGQQVTLRCSPISGHKSVSWYQQVLGQGPQFIFQYYEKEERGRGNFPDRFSARQFPNYSSELNVNALLLGDSALYLCASSMDRGNSVQYFGPGTRLTVT.

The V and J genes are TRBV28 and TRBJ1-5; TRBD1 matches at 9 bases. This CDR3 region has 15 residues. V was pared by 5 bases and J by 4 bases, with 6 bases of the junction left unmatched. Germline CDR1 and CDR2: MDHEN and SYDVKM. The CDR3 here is CASSLDDRGNQPQHF. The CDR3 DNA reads TGTGCCAGCAGTCTTGATGACAGGGGGAATCAGCCCCAGCATTTT.

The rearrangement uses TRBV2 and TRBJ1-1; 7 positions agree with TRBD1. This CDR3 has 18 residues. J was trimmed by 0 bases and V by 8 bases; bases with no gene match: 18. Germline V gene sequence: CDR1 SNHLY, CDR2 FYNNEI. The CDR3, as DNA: TGTGCCAGCGTAGCCTCCGGGACAGCCCGTGTTATGAACACTGAAGCTTTCTTT. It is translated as CASVASGTARVMNTEAFF.

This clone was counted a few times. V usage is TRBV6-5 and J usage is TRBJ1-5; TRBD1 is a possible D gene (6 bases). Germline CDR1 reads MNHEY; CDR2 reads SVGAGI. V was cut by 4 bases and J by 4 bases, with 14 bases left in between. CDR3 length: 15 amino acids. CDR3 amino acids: CASSSSVRGNQPQHF. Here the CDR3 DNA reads TGTGCCAGCAGTTCTAGTGTCAGGGGTAATCAGCCCCAGCATTTT.

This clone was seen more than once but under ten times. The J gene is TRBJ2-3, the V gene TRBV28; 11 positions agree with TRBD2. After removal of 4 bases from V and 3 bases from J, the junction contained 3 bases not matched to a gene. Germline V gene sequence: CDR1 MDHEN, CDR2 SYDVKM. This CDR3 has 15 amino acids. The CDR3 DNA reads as TGTGCCAGCAGTTCCTTAGCGGGAGGGACAGATACGCAGTATTTT. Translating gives CASSSLAGGTDTQYF.

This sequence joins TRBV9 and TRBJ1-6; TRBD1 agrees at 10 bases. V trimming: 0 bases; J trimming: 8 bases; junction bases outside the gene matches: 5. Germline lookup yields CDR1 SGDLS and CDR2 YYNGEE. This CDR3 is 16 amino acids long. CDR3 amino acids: CASSVAGTGEDSPLHF. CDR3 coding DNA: TGTGCCAGCAGCGTAGCCGGGACAGGGGAGGATTCACCCCTCCACTTT.

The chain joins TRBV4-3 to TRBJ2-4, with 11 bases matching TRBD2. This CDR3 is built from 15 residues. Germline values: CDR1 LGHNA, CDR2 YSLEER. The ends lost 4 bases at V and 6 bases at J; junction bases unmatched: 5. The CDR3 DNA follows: TGCGCCAGCAGCCTCGGACTAGCGGGTTTAAACATTCAGTACTTC. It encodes CASSLGLAGLNIQYF.

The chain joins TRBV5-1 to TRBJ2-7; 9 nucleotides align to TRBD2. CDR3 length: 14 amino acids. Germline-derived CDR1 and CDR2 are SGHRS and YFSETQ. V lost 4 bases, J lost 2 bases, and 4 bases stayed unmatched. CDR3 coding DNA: TGCGCCAGCAGCCTCGCTAGCGGGGCCTACGAGCAGTACTTC. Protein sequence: CASSLASGAYEQYF.

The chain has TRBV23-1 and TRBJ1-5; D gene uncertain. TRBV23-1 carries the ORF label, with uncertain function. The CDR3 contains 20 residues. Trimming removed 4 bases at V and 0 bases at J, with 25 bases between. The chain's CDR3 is CASSPHRRGDRLYSNQPQHF. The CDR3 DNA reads TGCGCCAGCAGTCCCCACCGGCGCGGGGATCGGCTATATAGCAATCAGCCCCAGCATTTT.

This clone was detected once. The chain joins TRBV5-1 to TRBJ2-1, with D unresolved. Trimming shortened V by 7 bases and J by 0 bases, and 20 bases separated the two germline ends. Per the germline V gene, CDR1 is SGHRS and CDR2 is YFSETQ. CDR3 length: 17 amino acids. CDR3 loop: CASRHRDTPSSYNEQFF. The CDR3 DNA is TGCGCCAGCCGTCACCGCGACACGCCAAGCTCCTACAATGAGCAGTTCTTC.

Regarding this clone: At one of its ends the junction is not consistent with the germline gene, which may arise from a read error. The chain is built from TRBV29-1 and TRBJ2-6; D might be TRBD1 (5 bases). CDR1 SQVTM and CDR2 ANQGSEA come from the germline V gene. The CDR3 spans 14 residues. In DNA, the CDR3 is TGCAGCGTTGGCAGCAGCTCTGGGGCCAACGGCCTGACTTTC. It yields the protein CSVGSSSGANGLTF.

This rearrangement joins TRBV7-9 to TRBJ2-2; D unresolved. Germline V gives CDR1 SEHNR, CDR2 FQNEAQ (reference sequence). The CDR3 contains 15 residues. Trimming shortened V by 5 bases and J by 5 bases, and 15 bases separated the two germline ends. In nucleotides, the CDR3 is TGTGCCAGCAGCCCTAGTGAGGTGGTGACCGGGGAGCTGTTTTTT. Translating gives CASSPSEVVTGELFF.

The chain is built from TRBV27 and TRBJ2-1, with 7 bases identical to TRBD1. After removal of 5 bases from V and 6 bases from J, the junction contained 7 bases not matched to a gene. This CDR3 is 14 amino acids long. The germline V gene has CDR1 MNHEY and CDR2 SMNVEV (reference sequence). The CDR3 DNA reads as TGTGCCAGCAGTCGACGACAGGGAAGCAATGAGCAGTTCTTC. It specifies CASSRRQGSNEQFF.

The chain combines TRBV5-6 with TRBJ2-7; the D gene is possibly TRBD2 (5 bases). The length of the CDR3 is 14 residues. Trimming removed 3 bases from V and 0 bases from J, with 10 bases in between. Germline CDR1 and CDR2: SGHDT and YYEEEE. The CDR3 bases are TGTGCCAGCAGCTCCGGACTGAGCTCCTACGAGCAGTACTTC. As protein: CASSSGLSSYEQYF.

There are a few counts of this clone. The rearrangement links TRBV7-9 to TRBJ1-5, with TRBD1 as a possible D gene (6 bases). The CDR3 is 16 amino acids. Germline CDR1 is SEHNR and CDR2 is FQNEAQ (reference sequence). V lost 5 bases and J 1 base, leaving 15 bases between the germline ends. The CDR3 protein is CASSPEAGTSNQPQHF. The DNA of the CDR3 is TGTGCCAGCAGCCCAGAGGCAGGGACAAGCAATCAGCCCCAGCATTTT.

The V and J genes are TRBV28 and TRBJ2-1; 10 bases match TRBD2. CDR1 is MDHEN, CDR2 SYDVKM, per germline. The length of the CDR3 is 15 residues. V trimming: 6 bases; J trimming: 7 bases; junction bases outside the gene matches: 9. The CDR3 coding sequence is TGTGCCAGCAGGGCGTCAGCGGGAGGGGGGAATGAGCAGTTCTTC. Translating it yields CASRASAGGGNEQFF.